This TCR beta chain was retrieved from a study of human T cells and chemical hapten exposure. Study in general: Donors were sensitized with 2% DPC on the upper inner arm. Cases of alopecia areata, totalis or universalis occurred in a predominantly female patient group.

V shed 1 base and J shed 1 base, with 5 bases lying between them. Germline V gene data show CDR1 as MNHEY and CDR2 as SVGEGT. The CDR3 extends over 15 amino acids. Separate cDNA molecules received unique molecular identifiers, which the library attached to them. A single record per CDR3 protein comes from TCRdb applying MiXCR to the RACE reads. Altogether approximately 110,000 distinct CDR3 sequences are present, approximately 11% being singletons, with the ten largest covering roughly 3.2%. Time point defined: patch test 1, 2 weeks after DPC sensitization. The treatment is: therapeutic diphenylcyclopropenone sensitization with weekly scalp DPC.

The sequenced sample was whole blood, obtained in connection with sensitization to the hapten diphenylcyclopropenone (DPC). The sequence derives from a woman in her thirties or forties with alopecia areata. Some clones in this sample may be carry-over from other donors' samples. This sequence joins TRBV6-2 or TRBV6-3 and TRBJ2-6; the D is unclear. DNA of the CDR3: TGTGCCAGCAGTTACTTTGGGTCTGGGGCCAACGTCCTGACTTTC. The encoded protein is CASSYFGSGANVLTF.